This entry lists 11 T cell receptor beta chains sequenced from one sample in a study of graft-versus-host responses after intestinal transplantation. Profiled with immunoSEQ multiplex PCR; TCRdb holds only in-frame clones, not every one. The sample has about 100,000 clones; about 88% are singletons. Their specific antigens are unknown. The starting material was unstimulated CD4+ T cells sorted from spleen or lymph node cells, obtained before transplant. These receptors came from a human donor who was the organ donor for an intestinal transplant.

The chain links TRBV4-2 to TRBJ2-3; weak D call: TRBD2 (5 bases). The V end was cut by 4 bases, the J end by 6 bases, with 26 bases between. Germline V lookup: CDR1 LGHNA, CDR2 YNFKEQ. The CDR3 has 18 amino acids. CDR3 DNA sequence: TGTGCCAGCAGCCCTTTATATTTTGGCCGGGATCTGAAGGATACGCAGTATTTT. The encoded protein is CASSPLYFGRDLKDTQYF.

V usage is TRBV6-1 and J usage is TRBJ1-1, with unresolved D. The CDR3 extends over 13 amino acids. CDR1 MNHNS and CDR2 SASEGT come from the germline V gene. Trimming left V 2 bases short and J 6 bases short, with 10 bases between. CDR3 sequence (DNA): TGTGCCAGCAGTGAAAACATTCTGGCTGAAGCTTTCTTT. Its translation is CASSENILAEAFF.

Only one count was recorded for this clone. V and J are TRBV30 and TRBJ2-1, with D possibly matching TRBD2 (5 bases). CDR3 length: 15 residues. Germline V gene data show CDR1 as GTSNPN and CDR2 as SVGIG (reference sequence). V lost 1 base and J 5 bases, leaving 15 bases between the germline ends. The CDR3 sequence: CAWSARRTGNNEQFF. CDR3 nucleotide sequence: TGTGCCTGGAGTGCCCGAAGGACTGGTAACAATGAGCAGTTCTTC.

The chain joins TRBV7-3 to TRBJ2-4; 10 bases align to TRBD2. Germline V lookup: CDR1 SGHTA, CDR2 FQGTGA. V trimming: 5 bases; J trimming: 6 bases; junction bases outside the gene matches: 4. The CDR3 length is 14 residues. The CDR3 sequence is CASSPSGGANIQYF. The CDR3 coding sequence is TGTGCCAGCAGCCCAAGCGGGGGGGCAAACATTCAGTACTTC.

This clone was counted once. A junction end diverges from the germline sequence, so it may reflect a read error. This sequence joins TRBV5-6 and TRBJ1-1, with no clear D. This CDR3 has 14 amino acids. CDR1 is SGHDT, CDR2 YYEEEE, per germline. The CDR3 nucleotides read TGTGCCAGCAGCTTTCGGGGTTCGAACACTGAAACTTTCTTT. Residues: CASSFRGSNTETFF.

The chain employs TRBV2 and TRBJ1-1, with D unresolved. Germline V gene data show CDR1 as SNHLY and CDR2 as FYNNEI. V lost 5 bases and J lost 4, with 14 bases in between. The CDR3 is 14 residues long. CDR3 amino acids: CASSKKREGTEAFF. CDR3 DNA sequence: TGTGCCAGCAGTAAGAAAAGGGAGGGCACTGAAGCTTTCTTT.

CDR3 DNA sequence: TGTGCCAGCAGCTTTTTAGCCTCCGGGACAGGGACGGCTGGGGCCAACGTCCTGACTTTC. Translating gives CASSFLASGTGTAGANVLTF. The genes are TRBV7-8 and TRBJ2-6, with 9 bases matching TRBD1. Germline CDR1 reads SGHVS; CDR2 reads FQNEAQ. V shed 3 bases and J 2 bases; nucleotides not matched to a gene: 14. The CDR3 consists of 20 residues.

This clone was seen once. The V call is TRBV11-1, the J call TRBJ1-1; tentative D call: TRBD1 (5 bases). This CDR3 is built from 13 residues. Germline-derived CDR1 and CDR2 are SGHAT and FQDESV (reference sequence). V lost 6 bases and J lost 0, with 8 bases in between. For the CDR3, the DNA is TGTGCCAGCAGAGGACATATGAACACTGAAGCTTTCTTT. Its translation: CASRGHMNTEAFF.

The CDR3 loop is CAWSRGGGYEQYF. In DNA form, the CDR3 reads TGTGCCTGGAGTAGAGGGGGCGGGTACGAGCAGTACTTC. V gene TRBV30 combines with J gene TRBJ2-7; 7 bases map to TRBD1. V gave up 2 bases and J gave up 4 bases; unmatched junction bases: 5. The germline V gene encodes CDR1 GTSNPN and CDR2 SVGIG (reference sequence). This CDR3 region has 13 residues.

A few counts support this clone. Germline and junction disagree at one end, which may indicate a read error. CDR3 region: CASSLINSYSSDEQYF. The CDR3 region has the DNA TGTGCCAGCAGCTTGATTAATTCTTACAGCTCCGACGAGCAGTACTTC. The V gene is TRBV5-6, the J gene TRBJ2-7; D not certain. The CDR3 is made up of 16 amino acids. The germline V gene encodes CDR1 SGHDT and CDR2 YYEEEE.

This clone was detected a few times. The DNA for the CDR3 is TGCGCCAGCAGCTCGCCGGGACAGGGGAGAACTGAAGCTTTCTTT. Protein: CASSSPGQGRTEAFF. This chain connects TRBV4-1 to TRBJ1-1; 10 nucleotides align to TRBD1. Germline CDR1 is MGHRA and CDR2 is YSYEKL. V was pared by 5 bases and J by 5 bases, with 8 bases of the junction left unmatched. The CDR3 runs 15 residues.